The TCR beta chain under discussion was sequenced for a study of blood T cell repertoires in COVID-19. Study in general: Specimens from acute and convalescent COVID-19 originated in the United States, Italy and Spain. From T cells, B-cell-depleted T cells, or PBMCs came the material, which was cDNA or gDNA.

Here immunoSEQ multiplex PCR was the method, and the copy in TCRdb shows in-frame clones only, minus some. Of fewer than 80,000 clones detected, approximately 78% appear once; the ten largest clones hold 11% to 15%. Trimming cost V 2 bases and J 3 bases, with 12 bases left between them. Germline-derived CDR1 and CDR2 are PRHDT and FYEKMQ (reference sequence). This CDR3 contains 15 residues. What was sequenced was peripheral blood. The chain recombines TRBV13 with TRBJ2-3, with D maybe TRBD1 (5 bases). The receptor comes from a man aged 60 to 75 with COVID-19, enrolled during active disease. The CDR3 protein is CASSLYQGTTDTQYF. CDR3 nucleotide sequence: TGTGCCAGCAGCTTATACCAGGGAACGACAGATACGCAGTATTTT.